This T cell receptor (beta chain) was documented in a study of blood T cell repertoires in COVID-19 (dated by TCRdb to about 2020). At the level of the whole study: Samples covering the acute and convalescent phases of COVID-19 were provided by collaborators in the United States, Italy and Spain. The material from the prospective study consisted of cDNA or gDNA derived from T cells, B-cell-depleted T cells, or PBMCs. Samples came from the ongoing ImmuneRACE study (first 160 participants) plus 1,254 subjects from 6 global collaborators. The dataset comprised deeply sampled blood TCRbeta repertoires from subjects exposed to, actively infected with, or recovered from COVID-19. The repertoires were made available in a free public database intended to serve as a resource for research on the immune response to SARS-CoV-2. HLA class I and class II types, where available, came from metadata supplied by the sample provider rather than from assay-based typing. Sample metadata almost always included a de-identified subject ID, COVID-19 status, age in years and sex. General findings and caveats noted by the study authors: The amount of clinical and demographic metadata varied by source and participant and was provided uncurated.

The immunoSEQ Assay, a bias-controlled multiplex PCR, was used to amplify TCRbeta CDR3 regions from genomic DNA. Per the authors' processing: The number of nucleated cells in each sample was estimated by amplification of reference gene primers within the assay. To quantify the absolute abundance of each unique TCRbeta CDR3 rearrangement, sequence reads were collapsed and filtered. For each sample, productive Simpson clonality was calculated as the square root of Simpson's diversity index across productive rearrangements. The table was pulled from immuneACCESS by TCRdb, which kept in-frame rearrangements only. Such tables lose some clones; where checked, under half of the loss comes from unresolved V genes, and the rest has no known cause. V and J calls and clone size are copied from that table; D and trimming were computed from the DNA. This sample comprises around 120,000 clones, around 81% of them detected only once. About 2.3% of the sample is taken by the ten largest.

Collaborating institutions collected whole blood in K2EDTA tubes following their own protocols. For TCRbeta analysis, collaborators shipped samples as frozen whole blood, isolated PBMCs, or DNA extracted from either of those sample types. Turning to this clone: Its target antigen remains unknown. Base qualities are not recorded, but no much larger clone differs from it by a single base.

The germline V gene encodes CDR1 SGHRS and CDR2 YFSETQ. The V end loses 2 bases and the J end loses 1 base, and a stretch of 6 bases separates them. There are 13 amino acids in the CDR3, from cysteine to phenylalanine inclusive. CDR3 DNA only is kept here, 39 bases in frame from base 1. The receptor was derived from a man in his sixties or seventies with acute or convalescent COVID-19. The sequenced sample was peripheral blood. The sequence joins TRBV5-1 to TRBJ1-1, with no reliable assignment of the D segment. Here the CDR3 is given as CASSLGGNTEAFF. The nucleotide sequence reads TGCGCCAGCAGCTTAGGAGGGAACACTGAAGCTTTCTTT.